A single sample gave rise to the 2 T cell receptor beta chains below, sequenced in a study of blood T cells in healthy people across ages. Sample-barcoded 5' priming and a J-beta primer mix drove a second PCR of about 6 to 12 cycles. Using its own MiXCR run on the 5' RACE reads, TCRdb lists one record per CDR3 protein. The sample has roughly 790,000 distinct CDR3 sequences, more than 40% seen once. The sequenced sample consisted of blood. All receptors come from a woman between 55 and 75 years old in good health.

The chain uses TRBV20-1 and TRBJ2-1, with 9 bases matching TRBD1. The V gene's germline CDR1 is DFQATT and CDR2 SNEGSKA (reference sequence). V was pared by 4 bases and J by 5 bases, with 15 bases of the junction left unmatched. The CDR3 spans 17 residues. CDR3 DNA: TGCAGTGCTAACGACGACACCGGGACAGGGTTGGACAATGAGCAGTTCTTC. Residues: CSANDDTGTGLDNEQFF.

For this clonotype: Relative to the germline gene, one junction end is altered; a read error may explain this. The chain recombines TRBV5-6 with TRBJ2-3, with D possibly matching TRBD1 (7 bases). CDR3 length equals 17 residues. The germline CDR1 and CDR2 sequences are SGHDT and YYEEEE. The CDR3 DNA reads as TGTACCAGCAGCTTGGGTCCCAGGGGGGCGTCCACAGATACGCAGTATTTT. Its protein product is CTSSLGPRGASTDTQYF.